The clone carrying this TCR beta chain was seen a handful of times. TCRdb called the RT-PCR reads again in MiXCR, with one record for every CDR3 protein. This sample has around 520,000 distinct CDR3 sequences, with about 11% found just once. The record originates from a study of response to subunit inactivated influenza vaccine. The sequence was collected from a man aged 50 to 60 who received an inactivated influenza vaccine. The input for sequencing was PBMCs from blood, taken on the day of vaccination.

CDR3 sequence reads: CASSQGPGQGILNLAGGPEQYF. CDR3 bases: TGTGCCAGCAGCCAAGGTCCGGGACAGGGCATCCTAAACCTAGCGGGAGGCCCCGAGCAGTACTTC. V is TRBV14 and J is TRBJ2-7; 11 bases agree with TRBD2. The V and J ends lost 1 base and 6 bases, in that order; junction bases with no gene match: 26. This CDR3 is built from 22 residues. Per germline, CDR1 SGHDN and CDR2 FVKESK.